This TCR beta chain was captured by sequencing in a study of response to subunit inactivated influenza vaccine. A note on this clonotype: Its antigen is still unknown.

The CDR3 covers 14 residues. Germline values: CDR1 SNHLY, CDR2 FYNNEI. Trimming pared 1 base from V and 1 base from J, leaving 6 bases between. TCRdb reprocessed the RT-PCR reads with MiXCR, giving one entry per CDR3 protein. Here the sample spans under 550,000 distinct CDR3 sequences, approximately 6.9% being singletons. Points from the study as a whole: Each seasonal influenza vaccination, the authors suggested, recruits few new T cells.

The clonotype originates from a man aged 50 to 69 who received an inactivated influenza vaccine. The J gene is TRBJ2-3, the V gene TRBV2; D not certain. The sample here was PBMCs from blood, taken 23 months after vaccination. CDR3 residues: CASSEVWGTDTQYF. The DNA for the CDR3 is TGTGCCAGCAGTGAAGTTTGGGGCACAGATACGCAGTATTTT.